These 3 T cell receptor beta chains came from one sample sequenced in a study of T cells in Graves' hyperthyroidism and ophthalmopathy. Authors of the study amplified TCR beta CDR3 regions from RNA transcripts. Researchers ran a first-round RT-PCR on the TCR CDR3 using the HTBI primer set. TCRdb called the multiplex PCR reads again in MiXCR, with one record for every CDR3 protein. Counted here are approximately 620,000 distinct CDR3 sequences, 16% occurring once; the ten biggest clones make up around 3.5%. Sample: blood. Receptors originate from a middle-aged woman with Graves' ophthalmopathy.

This clonotype was seen many times. The chain is built from TRBV7-3 and TRBJ1-6, with unresolved D. CDR1 SGHTA and CDR2 FQGTGA come from the germline V gene. This CDR3 contains 15 residues. Trimming took off 1 base at V and 9 bases at J, with 13 bases between the two ends. As DNA, the CDR3 is TGTGCCAGCAGCTTAAATGACGGTAGCTTTTCACCCCTCCACTTT. It is translated as CASSLNDGSFSPLHF.

This clonotype has just a few counts. The chain links TRBV12-3 or TRBV12-4 to TRBJ2-5; perhaps TRBD2 as D (5 bases). Trimming removed 1 base at V and 6 bases at J, with 18 bases between. The CDR3 sequence is 16 residues long. The CDR3 region is CASSLERNTGSKTQYF. CDR3 sequence (DNA): TGTGCCAGCAGTTTAGAACGGAATACGGGGAGCAAGACCCAGTACTTC.

The chain recombines TRBV4-1 with TRBJ1-5; D is unclear. The V end was cut by 1 base, the J end by 3 bases, with 10 bases between. The length of the CDR3 is 15 residues. Germline CDR1 and CDR2: MGHRA and YSYEKL. CDR3 sequence (DNA): TGCGCCAGCAGCCAAGGTTTGAACCCCAATCAGCCCCAGCATTTT. Amino acids: CASSQGLNPNQPQHF.